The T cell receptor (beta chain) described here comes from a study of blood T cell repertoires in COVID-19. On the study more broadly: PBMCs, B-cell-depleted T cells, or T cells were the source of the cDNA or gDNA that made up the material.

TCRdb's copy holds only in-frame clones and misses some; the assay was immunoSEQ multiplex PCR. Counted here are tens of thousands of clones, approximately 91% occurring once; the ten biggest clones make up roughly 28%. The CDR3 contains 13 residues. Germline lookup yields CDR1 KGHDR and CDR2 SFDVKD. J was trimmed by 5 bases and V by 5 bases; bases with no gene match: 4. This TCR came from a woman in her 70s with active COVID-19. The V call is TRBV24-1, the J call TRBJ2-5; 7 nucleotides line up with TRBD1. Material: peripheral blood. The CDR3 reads CATSGGQRETQYF. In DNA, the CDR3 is TGTGCCACCAGTGGGGGACAGAGGGAGACCCAGTACTTC.